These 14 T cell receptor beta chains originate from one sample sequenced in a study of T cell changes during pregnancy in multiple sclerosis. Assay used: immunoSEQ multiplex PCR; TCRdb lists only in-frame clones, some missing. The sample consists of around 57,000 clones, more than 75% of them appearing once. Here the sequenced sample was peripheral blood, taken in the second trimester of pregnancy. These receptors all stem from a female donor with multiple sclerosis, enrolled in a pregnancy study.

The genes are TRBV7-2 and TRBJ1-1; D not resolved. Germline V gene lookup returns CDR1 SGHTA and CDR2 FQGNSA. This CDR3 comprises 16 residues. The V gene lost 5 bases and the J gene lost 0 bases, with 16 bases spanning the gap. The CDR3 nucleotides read TGTGCCAGCAGCCTAATTCCACAGAGCTTGAACACTGAAGCTTTCTTT. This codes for CASSLIPQSLNTEAFF.

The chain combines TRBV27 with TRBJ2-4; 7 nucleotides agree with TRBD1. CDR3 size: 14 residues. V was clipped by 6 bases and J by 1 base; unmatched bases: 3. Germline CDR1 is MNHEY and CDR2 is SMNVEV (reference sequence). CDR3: CASSQGDAKNIQYF. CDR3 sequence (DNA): TGTGCCAGCAGCCAGGGGGACGCCAAAAACATTCAGTACTTC.

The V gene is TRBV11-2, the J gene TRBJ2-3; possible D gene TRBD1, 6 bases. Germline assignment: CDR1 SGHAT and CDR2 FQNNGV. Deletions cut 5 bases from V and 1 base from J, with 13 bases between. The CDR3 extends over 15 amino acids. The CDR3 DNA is TGTGCCAGCAGCCCTTCCCGGACAGGCACAGATACGCAGTATTTT. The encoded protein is CASSPSRTGTDTQYF.

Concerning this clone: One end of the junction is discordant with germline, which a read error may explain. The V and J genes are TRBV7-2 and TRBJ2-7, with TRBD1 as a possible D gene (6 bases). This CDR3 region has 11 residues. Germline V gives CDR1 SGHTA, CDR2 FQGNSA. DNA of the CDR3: TGTGCCAGCAGCCTGGGGGCGATCTCTCACTTC. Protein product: CASSLGAISHF.

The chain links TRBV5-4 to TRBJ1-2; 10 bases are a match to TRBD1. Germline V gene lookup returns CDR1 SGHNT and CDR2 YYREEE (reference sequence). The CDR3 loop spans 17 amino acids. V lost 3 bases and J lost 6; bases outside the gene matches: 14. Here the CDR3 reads CASSSPLTRDRGHGYTF. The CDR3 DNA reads TGTGCCAGCAGCTCCCCCCTGACCCGGGACAGGGGCCATGGCTACACCTTC. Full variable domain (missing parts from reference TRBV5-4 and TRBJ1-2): ETGVTQSPTHLIKTRGQQVTLRCSSQSGHNTVSWYQQALGQGPQFIFQYYREEENGRGNFPPRFSGLQFPNYSSELNVNALELDDSALYLCASSSPLTRDRGHGYTFGSGTRLTVV.

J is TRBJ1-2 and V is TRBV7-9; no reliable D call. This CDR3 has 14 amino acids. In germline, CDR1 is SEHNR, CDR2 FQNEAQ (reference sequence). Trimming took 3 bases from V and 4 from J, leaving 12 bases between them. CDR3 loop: CASSFLREGYGYTF. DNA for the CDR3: TGTGCCAGCAGCTTTTTGCGGGAGGGCTATGGCTACACCTTC. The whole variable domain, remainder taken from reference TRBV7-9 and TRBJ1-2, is DTGVSQNPRHKITKRGQNVTFRCDPISEHNRLYWYRQTLGQGPEFLTYFQNEAQLEKSRLLSDRFSAERPKGSFSTLEIQRTEQGDSAMYLCASSFLREGYGYTFGSGTRLTVV.

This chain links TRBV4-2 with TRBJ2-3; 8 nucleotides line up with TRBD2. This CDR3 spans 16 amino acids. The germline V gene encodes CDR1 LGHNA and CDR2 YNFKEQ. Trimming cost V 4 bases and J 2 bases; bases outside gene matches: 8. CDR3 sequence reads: CASSPVAGGNTDTQYF. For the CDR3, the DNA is TGTGCCAGCAGCCCCGTGGCGGGGGGAAACACAGATACGCAGTATTTT.

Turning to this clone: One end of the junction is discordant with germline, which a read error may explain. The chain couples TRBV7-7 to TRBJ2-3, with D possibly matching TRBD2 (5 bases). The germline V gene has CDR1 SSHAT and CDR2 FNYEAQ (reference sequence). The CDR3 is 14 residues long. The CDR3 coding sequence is TGTGCTAGCAGCTTAGGAGGCCGGGGAGATACGCAGTATTTT. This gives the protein CASSLGGRGDTQYF.

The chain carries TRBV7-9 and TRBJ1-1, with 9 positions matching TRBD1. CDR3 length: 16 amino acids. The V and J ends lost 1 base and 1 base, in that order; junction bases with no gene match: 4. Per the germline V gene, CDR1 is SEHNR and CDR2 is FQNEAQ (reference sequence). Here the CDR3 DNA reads TGTGCCAGCAGCTTAGGGACAGGGGATCCGAACACTGAAGCTTTCTTT. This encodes CASSLGTGDPNTEAFF.

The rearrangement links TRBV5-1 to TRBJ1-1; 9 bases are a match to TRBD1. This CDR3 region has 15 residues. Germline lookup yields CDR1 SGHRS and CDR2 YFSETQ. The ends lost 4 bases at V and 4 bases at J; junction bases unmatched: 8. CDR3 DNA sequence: TGCGCCAGCAGCCCCCGGGACAGGGCAGGCACTGAAGCTTTCTTT. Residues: CASSPRDRAGTEAFF.

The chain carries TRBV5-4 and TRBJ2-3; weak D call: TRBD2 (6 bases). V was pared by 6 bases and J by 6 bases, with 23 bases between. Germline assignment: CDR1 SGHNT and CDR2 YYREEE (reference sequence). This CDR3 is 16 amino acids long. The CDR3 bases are TGTGCCAGCAAAAAGACTCACGCCAGGGAGGCCGATACGCAGTATTTT. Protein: CASKKTHAREADTQYF.

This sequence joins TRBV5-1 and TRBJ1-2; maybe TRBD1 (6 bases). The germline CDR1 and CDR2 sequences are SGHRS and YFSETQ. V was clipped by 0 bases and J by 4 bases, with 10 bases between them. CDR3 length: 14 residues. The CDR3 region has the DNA TGCGCCAGCAGCTTGGGACAGGCGCTCTATGGCTACACCTTC. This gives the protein CASSLGQALYGYTF.

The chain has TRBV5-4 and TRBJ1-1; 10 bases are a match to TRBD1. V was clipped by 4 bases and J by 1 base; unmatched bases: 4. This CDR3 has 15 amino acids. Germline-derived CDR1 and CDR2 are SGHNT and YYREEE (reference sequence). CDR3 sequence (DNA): TGTGCCAGCAGCGTAGACAGGGGGCGGAACACTGAAGCTTTCTTT. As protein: CASSVDRGRNTEAFF.

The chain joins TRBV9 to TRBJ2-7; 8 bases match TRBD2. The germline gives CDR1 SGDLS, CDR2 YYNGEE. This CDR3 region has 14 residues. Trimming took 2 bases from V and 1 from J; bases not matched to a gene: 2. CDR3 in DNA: TGTGCCAGCAGCGTCCTAGCGGGTTCCTACGAGCAGTACTTC. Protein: CASSVLAGSYEQYF.